This TCR beta chain emerged from a study of OX40 agonist ivuxolimab in advanced cancers. The repertoire was sequenced with immunoSEQ multiplex PCR; TCRdb's copy has only in-frame clones and lacks some. There are about 100,000 clones in the sample; 75% to 95% occur only once, and 0.54% lies in the top ten. This clone was observed once. Germline CDR1 reads MDHEN; CDR2 reads SYDVKM. Trimming took 6 bases from V and 2 from J, leaving 13 bases between them. The CDR3 spans 14 residues. The sequence was collected from an adult with an advanced solid tumor such as melanoma, head and neck, liver or kidney cancer. The sequences come from CD4+ or CD8+ T cells sorted from blood, collected in a trial of the OX40 agonist ivuxolimab. The chain couples TRBV28 to TRBJ2-5; D gene uncertain. CDR3 DNA sequence: TGTGCCAGCAGGCCAGACTTGGTACAAGAGACCCAGTACTTC. The encoded protein is CASRPDLVQETQYF.